The entry below describes one T cell receptor (beta chain). Its binding antigen is unknown. No much larger clone is present one base from it, and per-base qualities are unavailable. One collaborating source in Seattle enrolled patients while the patients were actively infected and followed the patients over time throughout the course of disease. Collaborating institutions collected whole blood in K2EDTA tubes following their own protocols. For TCRbeta analysis, collaborator samples were shipped as frozen whole blood, as isolated PBMCs, or as DNA extracted from either sample type. Reading from cysteine to phenylalanine, the CDR3 counts 13 amino acids. The entry retains the CDR3 DNA only, 39 bases that are in frame from base 1. Looking up the germline V gene yields CDR1 SNHLY and CDR2 FYNNEI. V was cut back by 6 bases and J by 4 bases, leaving a gap of 10 bases between them. TCRbeta CDR3 regions were amplified from genomic DNA using the immunoSEQ Assay, a bias-controlled multiplex PCR. For the original study's pipeline: Nucleated cell counts per sample were estimated from amplification of reference gene primers within the assay. Sequence reads were collapsed and filtered to measure the absolute abundance of every unique TCRbeta CDR3 rearrangement. For each sample, productive Simpson clonality was calculated as the square root of Simpson's diversity index across productive rearrangements. The table was pulled from immuneACCESS by TCRdb, which kept in-frame rearrangements only. Such tables lose some clones; where checked, under half of the loss comes from unresolved V genes, and the rest has no known cause. V and J calls and clone size are given by that table; D and trimming were obtained from the DNA. This sample is represented by 150,000 to 200,000 clones; 80% to 90% of them were singletons. About 10% of the sample belongs to the ten largest clones.

The data derive from a study of blood T cell repertoires in COVID-19 (dated by TCRdb to 2019 to 2021). Some background on the complete study: Samples covering the acute and convalescent phases of COVID-19 were provided by collaborators in the United States, Italy and Spain. The prospective study material was composed of cDNA or gDNA derived from T cells, B-cell-depleted T cells, or PBMCs. Deeply sampled blood TCRbeta repertoires from subjects exposed to, actively infected with, or recovered from COVID-19 were included in the dataset. A freely available public database, intended as a resource for researchers studying the immune response to SARS-CoV-2, is where the repertoires were released. The samples were drawn from two sources: the first 160 participants of the ongoing ImmuneRACE study, and 1,000 to 1,500 subjects contributed by 6 global collaborators. The sample metadata nearly always contained a de-identified subject ID, COVID-19 status, age in years and sex. Where HLA class I and class II types were available, the types were taken from metadata supplied by the sample provider, not from assay-based typing. General findings and caveats noted by the study authors: Clinical and demographic metadata were provided uncurated, with the amount varying by source and participant.

This chain joins TRBV2 to TRBJ1-5, with TRBD1 perhaps the D gene, on 5 matching bases. This sequence was found in a woman aged 55 to 70 with COVID-19, enrolled during active disease. Source material: peripheral blood. CDR3 protein: CASSGDSNQPQHF. The DNA sequence is TGTGCCAGCAGCGGTGACAGTAATCAGCCCCAGCATTTT.